Listed below are T cell receptor beta chains from one sample, sequenced in a study of regulatory T cells in long-lasting Graves disease. Via MiXCR, TCRdb re-called the multiplex PCR reads, giving one row per CDR3 protein. The table includes 400,000 or so distinct CDR3 sequences, around 20% detected once. Material: peripheral blood mononuclear cells (PBMCs), obtained when the disease was refractory, from a patient treated with antithyroid drugs. The source of these receptors is a female donor with Graves disease. The CDR3 runs from the conserved cysteine through the conserved F or W. The D gene is left open where the match is weak. Clone size, where shown, is once, few, many, or a class for clones that have expanded.

CASSVEGTAYTEAFF	TGTGCCAGCAGCGTAGAAGGGACAGCCTACACTGAAGCTTTCTTT	TRBV9	TRBD1	TRBJ1-1	.
CASSQDPGNQPQHF	TGTGCCAGCAGCCAAGATCCAGGGAATCAGCCCCAGCATTTT	TRBV3-1	.	TRBJ1-5	.
CASSADNTEAFF	TGTGCCAGCAGCGCGGATAACACTGAAGCTTTCTTT	TRBV5-4	.	TRBJ1-1	.
CASSEGQGDRKTQCF	TGTGCCAGCAGTGAAGGACAGGGGGACAGGAAGACCCAGTGCTTC	TRBV6-1	TRBD1	TRBJ2-5	.
CSGGQGGTEAFF	TGCAGTGGGGGACAGGGGGGGACTGAAGCTTTCTTT	TRBV20-1	TRBD1	TRBJ1-1	.
CASSPRIGGSSSYEQYF	TGTGCCAGCAGCCCACGAATCGGAGGCAGCAGCTCCTACGAGCAGTACTTC	TRBV9	.	TRBJ2-7	.
CASSGATTLGETQYF	TGTGCCAGCAGCGGCGCCACTACCCTTGGAGAGACCCAGTACTTC	TRBV7-2	.	TRBJ2-5	many
CASEGGGFSGTTSSGANVLTF	TGTGCCAGTGAGGGTGGTGGGTTTAGCGGGACTACCAGCTCTGGGGCCAACGTCCTGACTTTC	TRBV25-1	TRBD2	TRBJ2-6	.
CSVAQGGGYGYTF	TGCAGCGTTGCCCAGGGAGGTGGCTATGGCTACACCTTC	TRBV29-1	.	TRBJ1-2	.
CSARDQTSGLYEQYF	TGCAGTGCTAGAGATCAGACTAGCGGATTATACGAGCAGTACTTC	TRBV20-1	TRBD2	TRBJ2-7	.
CASRGQGALAEQYF	TGTGCCAGCAGGGGCCAGGGGGCGCTAGCCGAGCAGTACTTC	TRBV6-1	TRBD1	TRBJ2-7	.
CASSPPRTYGEQFF	TGTGCCAGCAGTCCACCTCGGACGTATGGTGAGCAGTTCTTC	TRBV28	.	TRBJ2-1	.
CASSPQAGFAYEQYF	TGCGCCAGCAGCCCCCAAGCGGGATTTGCCTACGAGCAGTACTTC	TRBV5-1	TRBD2	TRBJ2-7	.
CASSPGRGRSPLRF	TGTGCCAGCAGCCCCGGTAGGGGACGTTCACCCCTCCGCTTT	TRBV11-2	.	TRBJ1-6	few
CASSAQNPGTSSGETEAFF	TGTGCCAGCAGCGCCCAAAACCCGGGGACATCCAGCGGCGAGACTGAAGCTTTCTTT	TRBV7-6	.	TRBJ1-1	few
CATSRGGTNYGYTF	TGTGCCACCAGCAGAGGGGGGACCAACTATGGCTACACCTTC	TRBV15	.	TRBJ1-2	many
CASSIDWRGVADSNQPQHF	TGTGCCAGTAGTATAGATTGGAGGGGGGTAGCCGATAGCAATCAGCCCCAGCATTTT	TRBV19	.	TRBJ1-5	few
CASSPGTLGSNEQYF	TGTGCCAGCAGCCCCGGGACTCTGGGTTCTAACGAGCAGTACTTC	TRBV9	.	TRBJ2-7	many
CASSRRQGESTQYF	TGTGCCAGCAGTAGAAGACAGGGGGAGTCGACCCAGTACTTC	TRBV12-3/TRBV12-4	TRBD1	TRBJ2-5	.
CASNSQGATNEKLFF	TGTGCCAGCAACTCTCAGGGCGCAACTAATGAAAAACTGTTTTTT	TRBV2	.	TRBJ1-4	many
CASTRGGTEAFF	TGTGCCAGCACTCGCGGAGGGACTGAAGCTTTCTTT	TRBV12-3/TRBV12-4	.	TRBJ1-1	few
CSVAGTLNTIYF	TGCAGCGTTGCAGGGACATTGAACACCATATATTTT	TRBV29-1	.	TRBJ1-3	.
CASSQAGLASEQYF	TGTGCCAGCAGCCAAGCGGGACTAGCCAGCGAGCAGTACTTC	TRBV3-1	TRBD2	TRBJ2-7	few
CASIRAGSGGLNTEAFF	TGTGCCAGCATACGAGCCGGTTCCGGGGGATTGAACACTGAAGCTTTCTTT	TRBV12-3/TRBV12-4	.	TRBJ1-1	.
CSAWTGIGNQPQHF	TGCAGTGCTTGGACAGGGATCGGCAATCAGCCCCAGCATTTT	TRBV20-1	TRBD1	TRBJ1-5	few
CASSIVRSSNQPQHF	TGTGCCAGTAGTATCGTCAGGTCGAGCAATCAGCCCCAGCATTTT	TRBV19	.	TRBJ1-5	.
CASSLSIATNEKLFF	TGTGCCAGCAGTCTTTCAATCGCAACTAATGAAAAACTGTTTTTT	TRBV28	.	TRBJ1-4	many
CASRLEETQYF	TGTGCCAGCAGATTGGAGGAGACCCAGTACTTC	TRBV12-3/TRBV12-4	.	TRBJ2-5	many
CASSPIRTGAAEQYF	TGTGCCAGCAGTCCGATTAGGACAGGGGCCGCCGAGCAGTACTTC	TRBV6-1	TRBD1	TRBJ2-7	.
CASYSGAGETQYF	TGTGCCAGCTATTCGGGGGCAGGAGAGACCCAGTACTTC	TRBV28	.	TRBJ2-5	many
CASSIFDGTTLWF	TGTGCCAGTAGTATTTTCGACGGGACAACCCTGTGGTTC	TRBV19	.	TRBJ2-6	.
CASSPKVGGSEKLFF	TGTGCCAGCAGCCCCAAGGTTGGGGGTTCGGAAAAACTGTTTTTT	TRBV2	.	TRBJ1-4	many
CATTAAGHQPQHF	TGTGCCACCACTGCTGCAGGCCATCAGCCCCAGCATTTT	TRBV15	.	TRBJ1-5	.
CASSPRFRGGTEAFF	TGTGCCAGCAGCCCCCGTTTCAGGGGGGGCACTGAAGCTTTCTTT	TRBV7-2	TRBD1	TRBJ1-1	.
CATTLDRINEKLFF	TGTGCCACCACCCTGGACAGGATTAATGAAAAACTGTTTTTT	TRBV15	TRBD1	TRBJ1-4	.
CASRDTGTQETQYF	TGTGCCAGCCGGGACACGGGAACCCAAGAGACCCAGTACTTC	TRBV6-1	.	TRBJ2-5	.
CASSWGAREQFF	TGTGCCAGCAGCTGGGGGGCTAGGGAGCAGTTCTTC	TRBV7-2	.	TRBJ2-1	.
CASSLGSGLTNEKLFF	TGTGCCAGCAGCTTGGGGTCAGGGCTCACTAATGAAAAACTGTTTTTT	TRBV7-7	.	TRBJ1-4	.
CSAAPTSGRSDTQYF	TGCAGTGCTGCCCCGACTAGCGGGAGGTCGGATACGCAGTATTTT	TRBV20-1	TRBD2	TRBJ2-3	.
CASSQDWRNTGELFF	TGTGCCAGCAGCCAAGATTGGAGGAACACCGGGGAGCTGTTTTTT	TRBV14	.	TRBJ2-2	.
CASSYFQVSFGTEAFF	TGTGCCAGCAGTTACTTCCAGGTCTCGTTTGGCACTGAAGCTTTCTTT	TRBV6-2/TRBV6-3	.	TRBJ1-1	many
CASSLKGGTNQPQHF	TGTGCCAGCAGCCTGAAGGGGGGTACCAATCAGCCCCAGCATTTT	TRBV28	.	TRBJ1-5	many
CASSYSASGRGQETQYF	TGTGCCAGCAGTTACTCTGCTAGCGGGAGGGGCCAAGAGACCCAGTACTTC	TRBV6-5	TRBD2	TRBJ2-5	many
CASTWEGQGTNSPLHF	TGCGCCAGCACCTGGGAGGGGCAGGGCACGAATTCACCCCTCCACTTT	TRBV5-1	.	TRBJ1-6	few
CAISGSSGETYEQYF	TGTGCCATCAGTGGTTCCAGCGGGGAAACCTACGAGCAGTACTTC	TRBV10-3	TRBD2	TRBJ2-7	.
CASSPLSEHLSEQYF	TGTGCCAGCTCACCATTGTCGGAACACCTTTCCGAGCAGTACTTC	TRBV18	.	TRBJ2-7	few
CASSYSNTGELFF	TGTGCCAGCAGTTACTCGAACACCGGGGAGCTGTTTTTT	TRBV6-9	.	TRBJ2-2	many
CAISELESSYEQYF	TGTGCCATCAGTGAGTTAGAGAGCTCCTACGAGCAGTACTTC	TRBV10-3	.	TRBJ2-7	.
CSVARLAGGDTQYF	TGCAGCGTCGCGAGACTAGCGGGAGGGGATACGCAGTATTTT	TRBV29-1	TRBD2	TRBJ2-3	.
CSAPVRTGEYGYTF	TGCAGTGCTCCGGTACGCACAGGGGAATATGGCTACACCTTC	TRBV20-1	TRBD1	TRBJ1-2	few
CASSTSGGGYEQYF	TGTGCCAGTAGTACTTCAGGGGGAGGCTACGAGCAGTACTTC	TRBV19	.	TRBJ2-7	.
CSVRTGGRTEAFF	TGCAGCGTTCGTACAGGGGGCAGAACTGAAGCTTTCTTT	TRBV29-1	TRBD1	TRBJ1-1	.
CASSEPHRGSRYTIYF	TGTGCCAGCAGTGAACCTCACAGGGGGAGCCGGTACACCATATATTTT	TRBV25-1	TRBD1	TRBJ1-3	.
CASSYSASGRETQYF	TGTGCCAGCAGTTACTCGGCTAGCGGAAGAGAGACCCAGTACTTC	TRBV6-2/TRBV6-3	TRBD2	TRBJ2-5	many
CATLKIPLTEAFF	TGTGCCACCCTTAAAATACCACTCACTGAAGCTTTCTTT	TRBV10-3	.	TRBJ1-1	.
CSVEDLPGSSHYGYTF	TGCAGCGTTGAAGATCTTCCAGGGAGCTCGCACTATGGCTACACCTTC	TRBV29-1	.	TRBJ1-2	few
CAISWTASSYNSPLHF	TGTGCCATCAGTTGGACGGCGAGCTCCTATAATTCACCCCTCCACTTT	TRBV10-3	.	TRBJ1-6	few